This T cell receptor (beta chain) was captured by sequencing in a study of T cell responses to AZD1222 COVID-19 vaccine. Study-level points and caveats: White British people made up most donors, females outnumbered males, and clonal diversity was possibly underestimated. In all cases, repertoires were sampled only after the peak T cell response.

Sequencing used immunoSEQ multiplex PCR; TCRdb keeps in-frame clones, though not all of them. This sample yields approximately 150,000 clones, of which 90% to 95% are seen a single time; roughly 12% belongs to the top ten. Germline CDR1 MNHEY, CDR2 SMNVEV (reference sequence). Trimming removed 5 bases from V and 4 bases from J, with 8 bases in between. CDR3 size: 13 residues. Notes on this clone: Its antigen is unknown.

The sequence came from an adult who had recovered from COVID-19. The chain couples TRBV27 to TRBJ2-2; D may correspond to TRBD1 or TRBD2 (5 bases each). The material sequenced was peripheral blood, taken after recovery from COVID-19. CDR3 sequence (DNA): TGTGCCAGCAGTGGGGCGGGCACCGGGGAGCTGTTTTTT. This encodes CASSGAGTGELFF.